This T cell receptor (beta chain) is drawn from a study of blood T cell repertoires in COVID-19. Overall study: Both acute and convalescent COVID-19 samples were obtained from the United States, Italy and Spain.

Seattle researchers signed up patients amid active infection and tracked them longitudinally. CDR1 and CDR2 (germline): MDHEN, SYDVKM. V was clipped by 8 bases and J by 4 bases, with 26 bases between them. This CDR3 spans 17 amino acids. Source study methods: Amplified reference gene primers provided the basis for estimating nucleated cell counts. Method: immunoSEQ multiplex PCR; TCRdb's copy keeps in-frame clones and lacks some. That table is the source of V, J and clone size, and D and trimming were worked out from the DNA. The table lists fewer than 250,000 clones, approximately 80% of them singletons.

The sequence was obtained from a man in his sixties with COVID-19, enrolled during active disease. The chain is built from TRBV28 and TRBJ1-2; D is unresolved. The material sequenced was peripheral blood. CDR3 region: CASHSPPGRAVGYGYTF. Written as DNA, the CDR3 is TGTGCCAGCCATTCTCCCCCAGGACGAGCGGTAGGCTATGGCTACACCTTC.